A selection of T cell receptor beta chains follows, all from one sample in a study of blood T cell repertoires in COVID-19. Repertoires were generated with immunoSEQ multiplex PCR, while TCRdb's copy carries only in-frame clones and drops some. Of some 120,000 clones in the sample, about nine tenths are singletons; the top ten hold 1.8%. Sequencing was carried out using peripheral blood. All receptors come from a human donor with active COVID-19. The donor label of this sample is uncertain. Each CDR3 is given with its conserved first and last residue. The D gene is left open where the match is weak. Rows give clone size only sometimes, using once, few, many, or a class for an expanded clone.

TRBV10-3	TRBJ1-4	TRBD1	.	TGTGCCACCCGAACCCCTTATGGGGACAGGGGGGGAAAACTGTTTTTT	CATRTPYGDRGGKLFF
TRBV19	TRBJ1-2	.	.	TGTGCCAGTAGTATATCTAGTAGTAGAAACTATGGCTACACCTTC	CASSISSSRNYGYTF
TRBV7-9	TRBJ2-7	.	.	TGTGCCAGCAGCGGAGACAGACTTCGCGAGCAGTACTTC	CASSGDRLREQYF
TRBV7-9	TRBJ1-4	.	.	TGTGCCAGCAGCCCCGGGGATACAACTAATGAAAAACTGTTTTTT	CASSPGDTTNEKLFF
TRBV7-6	TRBJ2-1	.	.	TGTGCCAGCAGCCCCCGAGCATCGAGCTCCTACAATGAGCAGTTCTTC	CASSPRASSSYNEQFF
TRBV19	TRBJ1-2	.	.	TGTGCCAGTAGTATATTCGGAGTCTATGGCTACACCTTC	CASSIFGVYGYTF
TRBV7-3	TRBJ2-2	TRBD2	.	TGTGCCAGCAGACCGACTAGCGTTGACACCGGGGAGCTGTTTTTT	CASRPTSVDTGELFF
TRBV29-1	TRBJ1-2	.	.	TGCAGCGGGGGACCGTCAGTCACAGCTAACTATGGCTACACCTTC	CSGGPSVTANYGYTF
TRBV18	TRBJ1-1	.	.	TGTGCCAGCTCACCACCGGGGGGTATCGGCGCTGAAGCTTTCTTT	CASSPPGGIGAEAFF
TRBV11-3	TRBJ2-2	.	.	TGTGCCAGCAGCCAGCAGACAGGTTTTGGAACCGGGGAGCTGTTTTTT	CASSQQTGFGTGELFF
TRBV11-2	TRBJ1-2	TRBD1	.	TGTGCCAGCAGCTCGACAGGGAACTATGGCTACACCTTC	CASSSTGNYGYTF
TRBV9	TRBJ2-7	TRBD2	.	TGTGCCAGCAGCTTGGCAGCGGGGAGCTCCTACGAGCAGTACTTC	CASSLAAGSSYEQYF
TRBV6-4	TRBJ2-1	TRBD2	once	TGTGCCAGCAGGGACGTTCCCGGGACTAGCTCCTACAATGAGCAGTTCTTC	CASRDVPGTSSYNEQFF
TRBV9	TRBJ2-2	TRBD2	once	TGTGCCAGCAGCGTAGTGGGGGGGAGCACCGGGGAGCTGTTTTTT	CASSVVGGSTGELFF
TRBV7-2	TRBJ2-1	TRBD1	few	TGTGCCAGCAGCTACGGACAGGGGAATTACAATGAGCAGTTCTTC	CASSYGQGNYNEQFF
TRBV7-2	TRBJ1-2	.	.	TGTGCCAGCAGCTTAGTGACAGCTGGTGGCTACACCTTC	CASSLVTAGGYTF
TRBV5-1	TRBJ2-3	TRBD1	once	TGCGCCAGCAGGCATAATGGGGACAGGGGTTCGGATACGCAGTATTTT	CASRHNGDRGSDTQYF
TRBV3-1/TRBV3-2	TRBJ2-7	.	.	TGTGCCAGCAGCCAACAGTACGAGCAGTACTTC	CASSQQYEQYF
TRBV11-2	TRBJ2-1	TRBD2	.	TGTGCCAGCAGGAGAGGGACTAGTGAGTTCTTC	CASRRGTSEFF
TRBV6-2/TRBV6-3	TRBJ2-1	.	.	TGTGCCAGCAGTTACAATCCGGGAATAGTCAATGAGCAGTTCTTC	CASSYNPGIVNEQFF
TRBV4-3	TRBJ1-2	.	.	TGCGCCAGCAGCCAAGGGGTAACAGGGTCGAGCTATGGCTACACCTTC	CASSQGVTGSSYGYTF
TRBV7-3	TRBJ1-2	TRBD1	.	TGTGCCAGCAGCTTGTCCGGGACAGGGTACGGCTACACCTTC	CASSLSGTGYGYTF
TRBV2	TRBJ1-5	.	.	TGTGCCAGCAGTGACCCAATACGGGGTGGGCAGCCCCAGCATTTT	CASSDPIRGGQPQHF
TRBV19	TRBJ2-5	TRBD2	.	TGTGCCAGTGCGCGGGGGGGCTGGGAGACCCAGTACTTC	CASARGGWETQYF
TRBV14	TRBJ2-1	.	few	TGTGCCAGCAGCCAAGGGGGCTACAGGCAGTTCTTC	CASSQGGYRQFF
TRBV28	TRBJ1-3	.	once	TGTGCCAGCAGGACTCTGGGGGGGGCTGGAAACACCATATATTTT	CASRTLGGAGNTIYF
TRBV27	TRBJ2-1	TRBD1	.	TGTGCCAGCAGTCTCTTAGTGGACAGGGGGCTCTCAATCCGAAAATACAATGAGCAGTTCTTC	CASSLLVDRGLSIRKYNEQFF
TRBV28	TRBJ2-1	TRBD2	.	TGTGCCAGCAGTTTACAGGGCGGGGGATACAATGAGCAGTTCTTC	CASSLQGGGYNEQFF
TRBV5-1	TRBJ1-3	.	.	TGCGCCAGCAGCTTGGTTCGCGGGATCTCTGGAAACACCATATATTTT	CASSLVRGISGNTIYF
TRBV18	TRBJ2-7	.	.	TGTGCCAGCTCACCAGGCCAGAATTCCTACGAGCAGTACTTC	CASSPGQNSYEQYF
TRBV5-1	TRBJ1-4	TRBD1	.	TGCGCCAGCAGTTCGTCCGGGACAGCTAAAGAAAAACTGTTTTTT	CASSSSGTAKEKLFF
TRBV7-2	TRBJ2-7	TRBD2	.	TGTGCCAGCAGCTTAGGGGCAGGCGGGGGGGCCTCCGAGCAGTACTTC	CASSLGAGGGASEQYF
TRBV9	TRBJ2-1	TRBD2	.	TGTGCCAGCAGCGTAGGCCCACCCGGGACTAGCGGTTACAATGAGCAGTTCTTC	CASSVGPPGTSGYNEQFF
TRBV4-3	TRBJ1-4	.	.	TGCGCCAGCAGCCAAGAGGGGGAGGGGGATGAAAAACTGTTTTTT	CASSQEGEGDEKLFF
TRBV5-4	TRBJ2-5	.	.	TGTGCCATCGCCCGGAAGGGGCTAGAGACCCAGTACTTC	CAIARKGLETQYF